This TCR beta chain came from a study of T cell repertoires in ileal Crohn's disease. Whole-study results and caveats: The median delay to postoperative endoscopy was 6.9 months.

The CDR3 consists of 15 residues. Germline values: CDR1 MNHNY, CDR2 SVGAGI (reference sequence). V was shortened by 0 bases and J by 2 bases, with 10 bases between the two germline ends. Time point specified: neoterminal ileum biopsy at postoperative endoscopy, about 6 months after surgery. This clone was observed a single time. The antigen remains unidentified. Repertoires were generated with immunoSEQ multiplex PCR, while TCRdb's copy carries only in-frame clones and drops some. The sample holds some 9,200 clones, 65% to 80% seen once. This rearrangement joins TRBV6-6 to TRBJ1-1; a possible D gene is TRBD1 (6 bases). This clonotype was obtained from an adult with Crohn's disease. Specimen: ileal tissue. The chain's CDR3 is CASSYSGQYNTEAFF. The CDR3 bases are TGTGCCAGCAGTTACTCAGGACAGTATAACACTGAAGCTTTCTTT.